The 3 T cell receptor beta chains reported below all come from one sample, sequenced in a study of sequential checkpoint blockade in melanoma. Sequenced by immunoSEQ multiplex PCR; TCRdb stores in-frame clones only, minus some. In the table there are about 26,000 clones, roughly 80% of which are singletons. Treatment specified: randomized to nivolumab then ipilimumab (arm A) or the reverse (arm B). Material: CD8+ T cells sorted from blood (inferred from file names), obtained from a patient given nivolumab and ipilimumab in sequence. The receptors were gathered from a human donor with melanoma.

For the CDR3, the DNA is TGTGCCAGCAGCCATGGCGGTCCCACTGAAGCTTTCTTT. This sequence encodes CASSHGGPTEAFF. This rearrangement joins TRBV14 to TRBJ1-1, with D uncertain. The CDR3 is made up of 13 amino acids. Per the germline V gene, CDR1 is SGHDN and CDR2 is FVKESK. V lost 3 bases and J 4 bases, leaving 9 bases between the germline ends. The full variable domain, rest sourced from reference TRBV14 and TRBJ1-1, is EAGVTQFPSHSVIEKGQTVTLRCDPISGHDNLYWYRRVMGKEIKFLLHFVKESKQDESGMPNNRFLAERTGGTYSTLKVQPAELEDSGVYFCASSHGGPTEAFFGQGTRLTVV.

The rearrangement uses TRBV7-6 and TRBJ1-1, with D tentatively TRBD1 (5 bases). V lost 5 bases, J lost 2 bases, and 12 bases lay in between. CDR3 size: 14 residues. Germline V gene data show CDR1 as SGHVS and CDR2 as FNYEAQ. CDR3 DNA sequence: TGTGCCAGCAGCGTCGTCCAGGGAAACACTGAAGCTTTCTTT. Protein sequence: CASSVVQGNTEAFF.

CDR3 nucleotides: TGTGCCAGCAGCTTATACGATCTGGACAGAGTTAACTATGGCTACACCTTC. Residues: CASSLYDLDRVNYGYTF. The J gene is TRBJ1-2, the V gene TRBV7-9; tentative D call: TRBD1 (6 bases). V was shortened by 2 bases and J by 1 base, with 17 bases between the two germline ends. The CDR3 has 17 residues. The V gene's germline CDR1 is SEHNR and CDR2 FQNEAQ (reference sequence).